Following are 12 T cell receptor beta chains from one sample sequenced in a study of preoperative IRX-2 immunotherapy in early breast cancer. The protocol was immunoSEQ multiplex PCR, while the TCRdb copy is restricted to in-frame clones and leaves out a portion. The sample includes approximately 30,000 clones, 89% of them seen just once. Treatment described: preoperative locoregional IRX-2 cytokine immunotherapy. Sequenced material: tumor tissue, taken after IRX-2 immunotherapy. Every receptor here comes from a human donor with breast cancer.

This clone was seen just once. The chain couples TRBV19 to TRBJ1-4; D is ambiguous. Trimming removed 6 bases at V and 8 bases at J, with 16 bases between. CDR1 and CDR2 from the germline V gene are LNHDA and SQIVND (reference sequence). CDR3 length equals 14 residues. CDR3 nucleotide sequence: TGTGCCAGTAGCCGAACCCGGGAGAGCGAAAAACTGTTTTTT. Its protein product is CASSRTRESEKLFF.

The rearrangement links TRBV6-8 to TRBJ2-3, with a possible D match to TRBD2 (5 bases). The V end lost 8 bases, the J end lost 4 bases, and 22 bases lay between the germline ends. The V gene's germline CDR1 is MNHGY and CDR2 SAAAGT. The CDR3 covers 16 residues. In DNA form, the CDR3 reads TGTGCCAGCCGTATTTCGGGCGGGTTTATCGCAGATACGCAGTATTTT. The encoded protein is CASRISGGFIADTQYF.

This sequence joins TRBV23-1 and TRBJ1-2, with D tentatively TRBD1 (6 bases). TRBV23-1 is annotated as an ORF whose role is uncertain. V lost 6 bases and J lost 4, with 21 bases in between. The CDR3 runs 16 residues. CDR3 sequence reads: CASSPRPEQGSYGYTF. The DNA for the CDR3 is TGCGCCAGCAGCCCCAGACCCGAACAGGGCAGCTATGGCTACACCTTC.

This sequence joins TRBV30 and TRBJ2-3; 11 positions agree with TRBD1. J lost 4 bases, V lost 5 bases, and 5 bases had no gene match. Looked up from germline, CDR1 is GTSNPN and CDR2 is SVGIG (reference sequence). The CDR3 length is 14 residues. CDR3 coding DNA: TGTGCCTGGGGACAGGGGGCCTCTGCAGATACGCAGTATTTT. Protein product: CAWGQGASADTQYF.

The chain employs TRBV1 and TRBJ2-1; the table names TRBD2, a call not compared with the DNA. TRBV1 is described as a pseudogene. The CDR3 consists of 15 residues. The CDR3 sequence is CASSPGGVTYNEQFF. The CDR3 DNA reads as TGCGCCAGCAGCCCGGGCGGGGTCACCTACAATGAGCAGTTCTTC.

The chain combines TRBV19 with TRBJ2-1, with D tentatively TRBD1 (5 bases). The germline gives CDR1 LNHDA, CDR2 SQIVND (reference sequence). This CDR3 has 14 amino acids. Trimming cost V 1 base and J 5 bases, with 9 bases left between them. The CDR3: CASSIGSDNNEQFF. Written as DNA, the CDR3 is TGTGCCAGTAGTATAGGTTCGGACAACAATGAGCAGTTCTTC.

The rearrangement joins TRBV7-7 to TRBJ1-5, with D perhaps TRBD1 (5 bases). The CDR3 runs 15 residues. Germline CDR1 is SSHAT and CDR2 is FNYEAQ (reference sequence). Trimming cost V 2 bases and J 1 base, with 9 bases left between them. In DNA form, the CDR3 reads TGTGCCAGCAGCTTATCCGACAGCAGCAATCAGCCCCAGCATTTT. Translated, it gives CASSLSDSSNQPQHF.

This clone appeared a single time. The J gene is TRBJ2-3, the V gene TRBV5-1, with 13 bases matching TRBD2. The J segment lost 2 bases and the V segment lost 2 bases, leaving 5 bases of the junction unmatched. The CDR3 is 17 residues long. The germline gives CDR1 SGHRS, CDR2 YFSETQ. CDR3 protein: CASSLPGTSGTTDTQYF. Written as DNA, the CDR3 is TGCGCCAGCAGCTTACCGGGGACTAGCGGGACCACAGATACGCAGTATTTT.

The rearrangement uses TRBV6-8 and TRBJ1-1; no firm D call. The CDR3 totals 14 residues. V was cut by 4 bases and J by 0 bases, with 9 bases left in between. CDR1 MNHGY and CDR2 SAAAGT come from the germline V gene. Here the CDR3 reads CASSLRPLNTEAFF. In DNA form, the CDR3 reads TGTGCCAGCAGTTTAAGACCCCTGAACACTGAAGCTTTCTTT.

About this clone itself: At one end, the junction sequence differs from germline, possibly due to a read error. This sequence joins TRBV6-8 and TRBJ2-6, with 11 bases that match TRBD2. Germline assignment: CDR1 MNHGY and CDR2 SAAAGT. CDR3 size: 21 residues. The CDR3 protein is CAGSYSLGGSSGGARANVLTF. The CDR3, as DNA: TGTGCCGGCAGTTACTCACTGGGCGGCAGTAGCGGGGGGGCTCGGGCCAACGTCCTGACTTTC.

The CDR3: CASSFQREGYEQFF. The CDR3 region has the DNA TGTGCCAGCAGTTTCCAGCGGGAGGGTTATGAGCAGTTCTTC. The rearrangement joins TRBV8-2 to TRBJ2-1; whether TRBD2, the table's D call, matches the DNA was not checked. TRBV8-2 is a documented pseudogene. This CDR3 comprises 14 residues.

V and J are TRBV11-3 and TRBJ2-7; D not resolved. CDR3 size: 14 residues. Germline V gene sequence: CDR1 SGHNT, CDR2 YENEEA. V lost 1 base and J lost 7, with 14 bases in between. CDR3 in DNA: TGTGCCAGCAGCTTAGGGGCAGGCGGTTGGGAGCAGTACGTC. Protein product: CASSLGAGGWEQYV.